Each of the 14 T cell receptor beta chains below was sequenced from the same sample in a study of blood T cells in healthy people across ages. Next came a second PCR, run for roughly 6 to 11 cycles, which used a sample-barcoded 5' primer along with a J-beta primer mix. One entry per CDR3 protein, called by TCRdb with MiXCR from the 5' RACE reads. This sample has hundreds of thousands of distinct CDR3 sequences, with about a third found just once. Sequenced: blood. These receptors all come from a woman aged 80 or older in good health.

In its sample, this clonotype was seen many times. The chain has TRBV30 and TRBJ2-3; the D is unclear. The CDR3 length is 13 residues. V shed 1 base and J shed 4 bases, with 9 bases lying between them. Per germline, CDR1 GTSNPN and CDR2 SVGIG (reference sequence). CDR3 sequence reads: CAWSGSAPDTQYF. CDR3 DNA: TGTGCCTGGAGTGGAAGCGCCCCAGATACGCAGTATTTT.

With respect to this clonotype: Just one base apart from a much larger clone, this may be a read error. The genes are TRBV20-1 and TRBJ2-5; tentatively, D is TRBD1 (6 bases). CDR3 length: 14 amino acids. CDR1 is DFQATT and CDR2 is SNEGSKA in the germline V gene (reference sequence). V lost 0 bases to trimming and J lost 2 bases, with 10 bases between them. The CDR3 spells CSARDSQGQETQYF. The CDR3 region has the DNA TGCAGTGCTAGAGATTCCCAGGGGCAAGAGACCCAGTACTTC.

CDR3 in DNA: TGCGCCAGGTCAAACAGGGAGCTGGCTGGCTACACCTTC. This translates into CARSNRELAGYTF. The V call is TRBV10-1, the J call TRBJ1-2; weak D call: TRBD1 (6 bases). Per the germline V gene, CDR1 is WNHNN and CDR2 is SYGVQD (reference sequence). Between the trimmed V and J ends, which lost 9 bases and 7 bases, there was a span of 18 bases. The CDR3 extends over 13 amino acids.

This clonotype was seen repeatedly, ten times or more. The chain has TRBV6-2 or TRBV6-3 and TRBJ2-7; D is ambiguous. This CDR3 is built from 13 residues. Germline assignment: CDR1 MNHEY and CDR2 SVGEGT. V lost 7 bases and J lost 0, with 10 bases in between. The CDR3 nucleotides read TGTGCCAGCAAGAGTGGAAGCTCCTACGAGCAGTACTTC. Its protein product is CASKSGSSYEQYF.

The chain uses TRBV6-5 and TRBJ2-7; 11 positions agree with TRBD1. Germline CDR1 MNHEY, CDR2 SVGAGI. This CDR3 has 13 amino acids. Unmatched junction bases numbered 8, after V lost 4 bases and J lost 12 bases. Here the CDR3 reads CASSSGQGGRVYF. In DNA form, the CDR3 reads TGTGCCAGCAGTTCGGGACAGGGGGGTAGGGTGTACTTC.

This clonotype came up a few times. The rearrangement uses TRBV12-5 and TRBJ2-5; 9 bases are shared with TRBD1. CDR3 length: 14 residues. Trimming at V came to 1 base and at J to 11 bases, leaving 8 bases not matched to a gene. Germline V CDR1 and CDR2: LGHNT, FRNRAP. DNA of the CDR3: TGTGCTAGTGGTTTGGGACAGGGGGACGATGAGCAGTACTTC. It is translated as CASGLGQGDDEQYF.

Only a few counts were recorded for this clonotype. This may stem from a read error, because a much larger clone lies one nucleotide away. This chain links TRBV5-1 with TRBJ2-3; weak D call: TRBD2 (6 bases). Germline CDR1 and CDR2: SGHRS and YFSETQ. There are 14 residues in the CDR3. Trimming removed 0 bases from V and 6 bases from J, with 11 bases in between. CDR3 protein: CASSLAKGRDTQYF. Here the CDR3 DNA reads TGCGCCAGCAGCTTGGCTAAAGGGAGGGATACGCAGTATTTT.

The chain joins TRBV3-1 to TRBJ2-1; 7 nucleotides agree with TRBD2. The CDR3 sequence is 15 residues long. V was pared by 5 bases and J by 5 bases, with 9 bases of the junction left unmatched. Germline values: CDR1 LGHDT, CDR2 YNNKEL (reference sequence). CDR3 amino acids: CASSAPGGKDNEQFF. The CDR3 DNA follows: TGTGCCAGCAGCGCCCCGGGGGGTAAGGACAATGAGCAGTTCTTC.

This clonotype was detected many times. V and J are TRBV6-1 and TRBJ2-3, with 7 bases lining up with TRBD1. V was clipped by 6 bases and J by 2 bases; unmatched bases: 8. Germline loops: CDR1 MNHNS, CDR2 SASEGT. This CDR3 spans 15 amino acids. This chain's CDR3 is CASSWDSQLTDTQYF. DNA for the CDR3: TGTGCCAGCAGCTGGGACAGTCAACTCACAGATACGCAGTATTTT.

As regards this clonotype: A much larger clone is a single base away; this may be a read error. The CDR3: CASRVPGGVETQYF. CDR3 coding DNA: TGTGCCAGCAGGGTTCCGGGGGGCGTGGAGACCCAGTACTTC. The chain uses TRBV2 and TRBJ2-7; possibly TRBD2 for D (7 bases). The tail of the sequence fits TRBJ2-5 better, so the J call may be wrong. CDR1 and CDR2 from the germline V gene are SNHLY and FYNNEI. This CDR3 region has 14 residues.

To note about this clonotype: A much larger clone is a single base away; this may be a read error. V gene TRBV6-1 combines with J gene TRBJ1-2; 10 bases match TRBD1. In germline, CDR1 is MNHNS, CDR2 SASEGT. CDR3 length: 16 amino acids. V lost 6 bases and J lost 8; bases outside the gene matches: 15. The CDR3 protein is CASRGQGVRVSWGYTF. Written as DNA, the CDR3 is TGTGCCAGCAGAGGACAGGGGGTGAGAGTTTCGTGGGGCTACACCTTC.

The table lists this clonotype with a few counts. This may arise from a read error, as a much more abundant clone is one base away. V and J are TRBV7-9 and TRBJ2-5, with D possibly TRBD2 on 6 matching bases. The J call is doubtful: the DNA matches TRBJ2-1 better. Germline CDR1 is SEHNR and CDR2 is FQNEAQ (reference sequence). CDR3 length equals 13 residues. The CDR3 DNA reads as TGTGCCAGCAAGGTAGCGGACCAAGAGACCCAGTTCTTC. This gives the protein CASKVADQETQFF.

In this sample, this clonotype turned up many times. CDR3 loop: CASSWEGIHGYTF. For the CDR3, the DNA is TGTGCCAGCAGCTGGGAGGGGATCCATGGCTACACCTTC. The chain is built from TRBV7-9 and TRBJ1-2; D possibly corresponds to TRBD1 (5 bases). The germline V gene has CDR1 SEHNR and CDR2 FQNEAQ (reference sequence). The CDR3 sequence is 13 residues long. V gave up 4 bases and J gave up 6 bases, with 12 bases separating them.

This clonotype has only a few counts. A clone one base away is much larger, so this may be a read error. The chain has TRBV20-1 and TRBJ1-6; the D is unclear. Germline CDR1 and CDR2: DFQATT and SNEGSKA (reference sequence). V was cut by 6 bases and J by 9 bases, with 12 bases left in between. The CDR3 contains 12 residues. CDR3 sequence reads: CSANPGRSPLHF. The CDR3 DNA follows: TGCAGTGCCAACCCCGGACGTTCACCCCTCCACTTT.